Given below is one TCR beta chain in context. The table came from immunoSEQ multiplex PCR; TCRdb's copy has only in-frame clones and leaves some out. The data hold approximately 70,000 clones, with around 88% observed a single time. The data were taken from a study of OX40 agonist ivuxolimab in advanced cancers. Germline CDR1 SEHNR, CDR2 FQNEAQ (reference sequence). Unmatched junction bases numbered 14, after V lost 6 bases and J lost 4 bases. The CDR3 runs 16 residues. The receptor was isolated from an adult with an advanced solid tumor such as melanoma, head and neck, liver or kidney cancer. This specimen was CD4+ or CD8+ T cells sorted from blood, taken in a trial of the OX40 agonist ivuxolimab. The rearrangement uses TRBV7-9 and TRBJ1-2, with 7 bases matching TRBD1. The CDR3 protein is CASSSLRVQGTYGYTF. CDR3 sequence (DNA): TGTGCCAGCAGTTCGTTAAGGGTACAGGGGACCTATGGCTACACCTTC.